The clone carrying this T cell receptor beta chain was counted a few times. Antigen: not known. The record originates from a study of identifying expanded T cells in peripheral blood. Study-wide results and caveats: Over about two and four weeks, about 15 and 18 clones changed, versus around 1.2 between replicates. Approximately 2-week clone count variance significantly increased as total template count grew.

The protocol was immunoSEQ multiplex PCR, while the TCRdb copy is restricted to in-frame clones and leaves out a portion. The sample holds roughly 100,000 clones, about nine tenths seen once. Healthy donors had no documented immune events, such as infections, while sampled. Trimming removed 4 bases at V and 2 bases at J, with 9 bases between. This CDR3 has 13 amino acids. The germline V gene has CDR1 MDHEN and CDR2 SYDVKM. The sequence came from a person aged 18 to 75 in good health. Sequenced material: blood. The gene calls are TRBV28 and TRBJ2-7; the D gene could be TRBD1 or TRBD2 (6 bases each). As DNA, the CDR3 is TGTGCCAGCAGTTCCGGGGGCACCTACGAGCAGTACTTC. Translation: CASSSGGTYEQYF.